The TCR beta chain described here comes from a study of shared clonotypes between healthy human individuals. Across the study: Donors consisted of a couple of women and three men between 18 and 49.

As regards this clone: Its target is unknown.

It was at deep level that the assay was run. Generated by immunoSEQ multiplex PCR, the TCRdb table keeps only in-frame clones and is missing some. The sample carries around 2,000,000 clones, roughly 94% recorded once. Study results and limitations: Represented diversity, genetic and exposure-history alike, was limited by few donors. Despite large depth, sorted-subset datasets appeared incompletely sequenced.

This CDR3 contains 12 residues. Germline CDR1 is SGHDN and CDR2 is FVKESK. J lost 11 bases, V lost 7 bases, and 8 bases had no gene match. The chain carries TRBV14 and TRBJ2-1; 7 nucleotides line up with TRBD1. This clonotype was sampled from a man between 18 and 29 years old in good health. The material sequenced was naive CD4+ T cells sorted from blood. Subset denoted: CD45RA+ positively selected. Here the CDR3 reads CASNPEQGKQFF. Written as DNA, the CDR3 is TGTGCCAGCAACCCTGAACAGGGGAAGCAGTTCTTC. The variable domain in full, with the rest retrieved from reference TRBV14 and TRBJ2-1, is EAGVTQFPSHSVIEKGQTVTLRCDPISGHDNLYWYRRVMGKEIKFLLHFVKESKQDESGMPNNRFLAERTGGTYSTLKVQPAELEDSGVYFCASNPEQGKQFFGPGTRLTVL.